The rows below give T cell receptor beta chains drawn from one sample of a study of Graves' ophthalmopathy and Graves' hyperthyroidism. TCRdb reanalysed the multiplex PCR reads using MiXCR and keeps one entry per CDR3 protein. The sample lists over a million distinct CDR3 sequences; roughly two fifths were seen once. Sample: peripheral blood or thyroid tissue (not recorded which). These receptors all come from an adult man with Graves' hyperthyroidism. The CDR3 runs from the conserved cysteine through the conserved F or W. D genes are given only for firm matches. Expanded clones are given a class, and other clones once, few, many or no size at all.

>-|TRBV12-3/TRBV12-4|TRBJ2-7|-
CASSGPDYEQYF
TGTGCCAGCAGTGGGCCCGACTACGAGCAGTACTTC
>-|TRBV12-3/TRBV12-4|TRBJ1-1|-
CASSLARWLSTEAFF
TGTGCCAGCAGTTTAGCGAGGTGGTTGAGCACTGAAGCTTTCTTT
>TRBD1|TRBV20-1|TRBJ2-6|many
CSAIPTGRSGANVLTF
TGCAGTGCTATCCCGACAGGGAGATCTGGGGCCAACGTCCTGACTTTC
>-|TRBV5-6|TRBJ2-7|few
CASSQVGTTYEQYF
TGTGCCAGCAGCCAGGTGGGCACCACCTACGAGCAGTACTTC
>-|TRBV12-3/TRBV12-4|TRBJ2-7|many
CASSLSVTYEQYF
TGTGCCAGCAGTTTATCGGTCACCTACGAGCAGTACTTC
>TRBD1|TRBV7-8|TRBJ1-5|-
CASRGRAGGHQPQHF
TGTGCCAGCAGGGGGCGGGCAGGGGGCCATCAGCCCCAGCATTTT
>TRBD2|TRBV2|TRBJ2-5|-
CASTGLLATGELQETQYF
TGTGCCAGCACGGGACTATTAGCCACCGGGGAGCTACAAGAGACCCAGTACTTC
>-|TRBV10-3|TRBJ1-1|-
CAIRDSGFRGTEAFF
TGTGCCATCAGGGACTCAGGCTTCAGGGGCACTGAAGCTTTCTTT
>-|TRBV7-3|TRBJ2-3|-
CASRGAETDTQYF
TGTGCCAGCAGAGGGGCGGAGACAGATACGCAGTATTTT
>-|TRBV5-6|TRBJ1-6|many
CASSFTGTSYNSPLHF
TGTGCCAGCAGCTTCACAGGGACTTCCTATAATTCACCCCTCCACTTT
>TRBD1|TRBV9|TRBJ1-2|many
CASSGAGQLYGYTF
TGTGCCAGCAGCGGTGCGGGACAGCTCTATGGCTACACCTTC
>TRBD1|TRBV7-7|TRBJ2-7|-
CASSLLGTGTSYEQYF
TGTGCCAGCAGTTTATTGGGGACAGGGACGTCCTACGAGCAGTACTTC
>-|TRBV19|TRBJ1-1|many
CASGEPHRWTEAFF
TGTGCCAGTGGGGAGCCCCACCGATGGACTGAAGCTTTCTTT
>-|TRBV4-2|TRBJ1-6|many
CASSELRGGRSPLHF
TGTGCCAGCAGCGAACTCCGCGGGGGGAGATCACCCCTCCACTTT
>TRBD1|TRBV7-2|TRBJ1-2|few
CASSSRTGGRGYTF
TGTGCCAGCAGCTCAAGAACAGGGGGCAGGGGCTACACCTTC
>TRBD1|TRBV19|TRBJ2-2|few
CASSPDRGTGELFF
TGTGCCAGTAGCCCGGACAGGGGTACCGGGGAGCTGTTTTTT
>-|TRBV7-8|TRBJ1-6|few
CASSLGEGGSYNSPLHF
TGTGCCAGCAGCTTAGGGGAGGGAGGCTCCTATAATTCACCCCTCCACTTT
>-|TRBV4-3|TRBJ1-1|many
CASSQGHPGDTEAFF
TGCGCCAGCAGCCAAGGACACCCGGGAGACACTGAAGCTTTCTTT
>-|TRBV10-2|TRBJ1-4|many
CASRPTGFNEKLFF
TGCGCCAGCAGACCCACAGGATTTAATGAAAAACTGTTTTTT
>TRBD1|TRBV6-6|TRBJ2-2|-
CASMTGESGELFF
TGTGCCAGCATGACAGGGGAATCCGGGGAGCTGTTTTTT
>TRBD2|TRBV25-1|TRBJ2-7|-
CASVGGAGVASYEQYF
TGTGCCAGCGTTGGTGGGGCGGGGGTGGCCTCCTACGAGCAGTACTTC
>-|TRBV25-1|TRBJ2-7|-
CASSEAGPGEQYF
TGTGCCAGCAGTGAAGCCGGGCCGGGGGAGCAGTACTTC
>-|TRBV7-8|TRBJ1-5|many
CASSLGGVPSNQPQHF
TGTGCCAGCAGCTTAGGTGGAGTTCCTAGCAATCAGCCCCAGCATTTT
>TRBD1|TRBV19|TRBJ2-7|-
CALRGTGSYEQYF
TGTGCCCTCAGGGGGACAGGCTCCTACGAGCAGTACTTC
>TRBD2|TRBV7-8|TRBJ2-7|-
CASSLVTSRELFYEQYF
TGTGCCAGCAGCTTAGTGACTAGCCGGGAGCTGTTTTACGAGCAGTACTTC
>TRBD1|TRBV2|TRBJ1-1|-
CASSGDRAFGTEAFF
TGTGCCAGCAGCGGAGACAGGGCCTTCGGCACTGAAGCTTTCTTT
>-|TRBV7-9|TRBJ2-2|-
CASSATRSTGELFF
TGTGCCAGCAGCGCAACTAGAAGTACCGGGGAGCTGTTTTTT
>-|TRBV20-1|TRBJ1-4|few
CSARVGFQSKLFF
TGCAGTGCTAGAGTCGGATTCCAGTCCAAACTGTTTTTT
>TRBD2|TRBV12-3/TRBV12-4|TRBJ2-2|-
CASSLAPSGGELFF
TGTGCCAGCAGTTTAGCCCCTAGCGGCGGGGAGCTGTTTTTT
>-|TRBV19|TRBJ1-2|-
CATRGPPGHGYTF
TGTGCCACAAGGGGACCGCCCGGACATGGCTACACCTTC
>-|TRBV7-3|TRBJ1-1|many
CASSLNGQGFMNTEAFF
TGTGCCAGCAGCTTAAACGGTCAGGGATTCATGAACACTGAAGCTTTCTTT